These 5 T cell receptor beta chains were sequenced from one sample in a study of vaccination effects on CD4 cells after COVID-19. ViraFEST used viral peptide pools to expand antigen-specific CD4+ T cells before sequencing. CD4+ T cells were isolated after roughly nine days of culture. Vaccinees lacked prior SARS-CoV-2 infection and tested negative for nucleocapsid antibodies. TCRdb's table, derived via immunoSEQ multiplex PCR, lists solely in-frame clones and lacks some. The sample has approximately 44,000 clones, 77% seen once; the top ten hold approximately 2.8%. These receptors have no known antigen. Sample: CD4+ T cells from PBMCs cultured with HCoV-NL63 spike peptides, taken before COVID-19 vaccination. All receptors derive from a human donor who received a COVID-19 vaccine.

The chain employs TRBV5-5 and TRBJ1-2, with 9 bases matching TRBD1. Germline CDR1 reads SGHKS; CDR2 reads YYEKEE (reference sequence). V dropped 0 bases and J dropped 8; count of bases not matched to a gene: 5. There are 14 residues in the CDR3. The CDR3 nucleotides are TGTGCCAGCAGCTTGGGGGGGACAGGGTCCGGCTACACCTTC. Translated, it gives CASSLGGTGSGYTF.

This clone appeared a single time. J is TRBJ2-3 and V is TRBV9, with D unclear. Trimming pared 0 bases from V and 5 bases from J, leaving 13 bases between. The CDR3 consists of 15 residues. From germline, CDR1 is SGDLS and CDR2 YYNGEE. The CDR3 bases are TGTGCCAGCAGCGTAGATATTGTGACGGGAGATACGCAGTATTTT. Amino acid sequence: CASSVDIVTGDTQYF.

V and J are TRBV19 and TRBJ2-2; D gene ambiguous. V lost 7 bases and J 4 bases, leaving 19 bases between the germline ends. This CDR3 is built from 16 residues. Germline V lookup: CDR1 LNHDA, CDR2 SQIVND (reference sequence). This CDR3 reads CASTQRKSQITGELFF. The CDR3 DNA follows: TGTGCCAGTACCCAACGGAAGTCGCAGATCACCGGGGAGCTGTTTTTT.

The V and J genes are TRBV2 and TRBJ2-1; 9 bases are shared with TRBD2. The junction had 4 bases not matched to a gene; V was cut back by 4 bases and J by 3 bases. This CDR3 spans 15 amino acids. CDR1 and CDR2 (germline): SNHLY, FYNNEI. As DNA, the CDR3 is TGTGCCAGCAGTGCTGGACTAGCGTACTACAATGAGCAGTTCTTC. Amino acid sequence: CASSAGLAYYNEQFF.

This chain joins TRBV19 and TRBJ1-2, with D possibly being TRBD1 (5 bases). The V gene's germline CDR1 is LNHDA and CDR2 SQIVND (reference sequence). V was pared by 10 bases and J by 4 bases, with 16 bases between. There are 13 residues in the CDR3. CDR3 region: CATSAGPAYGYTF. Here the CDR3 DNA reads TGTGCCACCTCCGCGGGACCGGCCTATGGCTACACCTTC.